This is a list of T cell receptor beta chains from one sample in a study of cytomegalovirus exposure and HLA in healthy donors. Using immunoSEQ multiplex PCR, the repertoire was profiled, and TCRdb retains in-frame clones only, with some absent. Here the sample spans under 200,000 clones, over 70% being singletons. Input material: PBMCs. These receptors were obtained from a woman aged 45-60 years in good health and CMV-seronegative. Both conserved end residues are part of each CDR3. Each record gives: clone size, V gene, J gene, D gene, CDR3 DNA, CDR3 protein. The D gene is left open where the match is weak. Expanded clones are given a class, and other clones once, few, many or no size at all.

>once|TRBV6-1|TRBJ2-6|NA
TGTGCCAGCAGTGAATCCCCAGGGGCCGGGGCCAACGTCCTGACTTTC
CASSESPGAGANVLTF
>NA|TRBV4-1|TRBJ1-1|NA
TGCGCCAGCAGCCAAGGGTCCGGCAGGTTGAACACTGAAGCTTTCTTT
CASSQGSGRLNTEAFF
>NA|TRBV7-9|TRBJ1-2|TRBD1
TGTGCCAGCAGCTTAGGACAGGGCTATGGCTACACCTTC
CASSLGQGYGYTF
>NA|TRBV9|TRBJ2-7|TRBD2
TGTGCCAGCAGCGGGGGACTAGCGGGATCCTACGAGCAGTACTTC
CASSGGLAGSYEQYF
>NA|TRBV6-5|TRBJ1-2|NA
TGTGCCAGCAGTTACGGCCCCGCGGATGGCTGCACCTTC
CASSYGPADGCTF
>NA|TRBV2|TRBJ2-5|TRBD1
TGTGCCAGCGCCTTAACAGGGGACGACCAAGAGACCCAGTACTTC
CASALTGDDQETQYF
>NA|TRBV28|TRBJ1-2|NA
TGTGCCAGCAGTGACCCCGGGAGAGGCTCCTATGGCTACACCTTC
CASSDPGRGSYGYTF
>NA|TRBV1|TRBJ2-3|NA
TGCACCAGCAGCCAAGATAGCCTACCCCTAGGAGGAGATACGCAGTATTTT
CTSSQDSLPLGGDTQYF
>NA|TRBV4-3|TRBJ2-7|NA
TGCGCCAGCAGCCAAGATGGGAGCACCTACGAGCAGTACTTC
CASSQDGSTYEQYF
>NA|TRBV28|TRBJ2-1|NA
TGTGCCAGCAGTGTCGGACAGTACAATGAGCAGTTCTTC
CASSVGQYNEQFF
>NA|TRBV7-9|TRBJ1-1|NA
TGTGCCAGCAGCCGGCGAGGAGGTTCTGGGACTGAAGCTTTCTTT
CASSRRGGSGTEAFF
>NA|TRBV10-1|TRBJ2-7|NA
TGCGCCAGCAGCCCTACCACTAGTATCCCGATCCCGGAGCAGTACTTC
CASSPTTSIPIPEQYF
>NA|TRBV5-1|TRBJ1-1|NA
TGCGCCAGCAGGGAGGGTGAGAACACTGAAGCTTTCTTT
CASREGENTEAFF
>NA|TRBV27|TRBJ1-5|TRBD1
TGTGCCAGCGAGCGGACAGGGACGGGCAATCAGCCCCAGCATTTT
CASERTGTGNQPQHF
>NA|TRBV7-9|TRBJ1-1|NA
TGTGCCAGCAGCTTCACTCTGAACACTGAAGCTTTCTTT
CASSFTLNTEAFF
>NA|TRBV30|TRBJ2-1|NA
TGTGCCTGGAGGGGGGGAGGTGAGCAGTTCTTC
CAWRGGGEQFF
>NA|TRBV29-1|TRBJ2-7|NA
TGCAGCGTTCTCGCAGGGACTTACGAGCAGTACTTC
CSVLAGTYEQYF
>few|TRBV5-1|TRBJ1-2|NA
TGCGCCAGCAGCTTCGGGACAACAAACTATGGCTACACCTTC
CASSFGTTNYGYTF
>once|TRBV2|TRBJ1-2|TRBD1
TGTGCCAGCAGTCCGGCAACAGGGGTCCCTGGCTACACCTTC
CASSPATGVPGYTF
>NA|TRBV13|TRBJ2-3|NA
TGTGCCAGCAGCCCCCCGACTGCCTCTTATACGCAGTATTTT
CASSPPTASYTQYF
>NA|TRBV4-3|TRBJ1-5|NA
TGCGCCAGCAGCCAAGAGAGTGCGGGGGCGCATAGCAATCAGCCCCAGCATTTT
CASSQESAGAHSNQPQHF
>NA|TRBV5-8|TRBJ2-1|TRBD1
TGTGCCAGCAGCTTTAATCCGGGACAGGGGGTCCGGCCGTTCTTC
CASSFNPGQGVRPFF
>NA|TRBV5-4|TRBJ2-7|TRBD2
TGTGCCAGCAGCTTTGATTCTAGCGGGATTTACGAGCAGTACTTC
CASSFDSSGIYEQYF
>NA|TRBV10-1|TRBJ1-1|NA
TGCGCCAGCAGTGATATGGTGGGCATGAACACTGAAGCTTTCTTT
CASSDMVGMNTEAFF
>NA|TRBV5-4|TRBJ2-1|TRBD2
TGTGCCAGCAGCTTTACTAGCGGGGACAATGAGCAGTTCTTC
CASSFTSGDNEQFF
>once|TRBV5-1|TRBJ2-1|TRBD1
TGCGCCAGCAGCTCCACACCAGGGGGAAATGAGCAGTTCTTC
CASSSTPGGNEQFF
>NA|TRBV9|TRBJ1-3|TRBD1
TGTGCCAGCAGCCAGAGGGGGACAGGGGGCGGAAACACCATATATTTT
CASSQRGTGGGNTIYF
>NA|TRBV5-1|TRBJ2-1|NA
TGCGCCAGCAGCTTGTTTGGGGGCGATGAGCAGTTCTTC
CASSLFGGDEQFF
>NA|TRBV27|TRBJ1-6|NA
TGTGCCAGCAGTTTGTACAACTCCTATAATTCACCCCTCCACTTT
CASSLYNSYNSPLHF
>NA|TRBV7-8|TRBJ1-2|NA
TGTGCCAGCGGGGAGGCGGGGACCTATGGCTACACCTTC
CASGEAGTYGYTF
>NA|TRBV7-2|TRBJ1-3|NA
TGTGCCAGCAGCTTCCTTGGGGCGCAGTTTGGAAACACCATATATTTT
CASSFLGAQFGNTIYF
>NA|TRBV14|TRBJ2-1|TRBD2
TGTGCCAGCAGCCAAGCTAGCGGGTACTCCTACAATGAGCAGTTCTTC
CASSQASGYSYNEQFF
>NA|TRBV12-5|TRBJ2-5|TRBD1
TGTGCTAGTAAACCGGGACAGTTTTTAGAGGAGACCCAGTACTTC
CASKPGQFLEETQYF
>NA|TRBV19|TRBJ2-1|NA
TGTGCCAGTAACAGGGAAAGCACCTACAATGAGCAGTTCTTC
CASNRESTYNEQFF
>NA|TRBV6-1|TRBJ2-3|NA
TGTGCCAGCTCTCAAACAGGGTGGAGCACAGATACGCAGTATTTT
CASSQTGWSTDTQYF
>few|TRBV19|TRBJ2-2|NA
TGTGCCAGTAGTGTCCGGAACACCGGGGAGCTGTTTTTT
CASSVRNTGELFF
>NA|TRBV27|TRBJ2-3|NA
TGTGCCAGCAGTTTATATGGGGGGGCAGGGGGCACAGATACGCAGTATTTT
CASSLYGGAGGTDTQYF
>NA|TRBV18|TRBJ2-1|TRBD1
TGTGCCAGCTCTTGGACAGGCCCCAATGAGCAGTTCTTC
CASSWTGPNEQFF
>NA|TRBV4-1|TRBJ2-5|NA
TGCGCCAGCAGCCCGCAGCTAGCGTCCCAAGAGACCCAGTACTTC
CASSPQLASQETQYF
>NA|TRBV4-1|TRBJ1-4|NA
TGCGCCAGCAGCTATGGACAGTTGACAACTAATGAAAAACTGTTTTTT
CASSYGQLTTNEKLFF
>NA|TRBV19|TRBJ2-3|NA
TGTGCCAGTAGTATGATCGCGGGGGCCGCCGGAGATACGCAGTATTTT
CASSMIAGAAGDTQYF
>NA|TRBV5-6|TRBJ2-1|NA
TGTGCCAGCAGCCGGCTGGGGGGAAGTTCCTACAATGAGCAGTTCTTC
CASSRLGGSSYNEQFF
>NA|TRBV5-1|TRBJ2-3|TRBD2
TGCGCCAGCAGCCCCGGGACTAGCGGATACACAGATACGCAGTATTTT
CASSPGTSGYTDTQYF
>NA|TRBV28|TRBJ2-1|TRBD1
TGTGCCAGCAGTTTATTATTTCGGGGCAGGGGGCTATCGGATGAGCAGTTCTTC
CASSLLFRGRGLSDEQFF
>NA|TRBV19|TRBJ1-1|NA
TGTGCCAGTAAAAACAGGGCGAATGAGACTGAAGCTTTCTTT
CASKNRANETEAFF
>few|TRBV5-1|TRBJ1-2|NA
TGCGCCAGCACTTCAGGGGTCGGCTACACCTTC
CASTSGVGYTF
>NA|TRBV28|TRBJ2-7|NA
TGTGCCAGCAGTTTAAACGCGGGGTTCGGCGAGCAGTACTTC
CASSLNAGFGEQYF
>NA|TRBV11-2|TRBJ2-1|TRBD2
TGTGCCAGCAGGTTGGTAGCGGGCTACAATGAGCAGTTCTTC
CASRLVAGYNEQFF
>NA|TRBV5-1|TRBJ2-3|TRBD1
TGCGCCAGCAGCTTGGAGCCCGGGACAGGCCTCGGCACAGATACGCAGTATTTT
CASSLEPGTGLGTDTQYF
>NA|TRBV6-5|TRBJ2-3|TRBD2
TGTGCCAGCAGCCAACTAGCGGGAGGGCCAGATACGCAGTATTTT
CASSQLAGGPDTQYF
>NA|TRBV4-1|TRBJ2-1|TRBD2
TGCGCCAGCAGCCAGAGCGGGACTCTGGGTGAGCAGTTCTTC
CASSQSGTLGEQFF
>NA|TRBV5-6|TRBJ2-1|NA
TGTGCCAGCAGCTTGGGCGGAGACTACAATGAGCAGTTCTTC
CASSLGGDYNEQFF
>NA|TRBV4-1|TRBJ2-7|NA
TGCGCCAGCGCCGCAGGGGTAAACTACGAGCAGTACTTC
CASAAGVNYEQYF
>NA|TRBV5-5|TRBJ1-5|NA
TGTGCCAGCAGCTTGCTCGGGATAGCGGGTCAGCCCCAGCATTTT
CASSLLGIAGQPQHF
>NA|TRBV4-2|TRBJ2-3|TRBD2
TGTGCCAGCAGTCAAGAGGCGGTAGCGGGGGGGCTCACAGATACGCAGTATTTT
CASSQEAVAGGLTDTQYF
>once|TRBV28|TRBJ2-3|TRBD2
TGTGCCAGCAGTCTTCCCGGCGGGGGAGTCACAGATACGCAGTATTTT
CASSLPGGGVTDTQYF
>NA|TRBV19|TRBJ2-1|NA
TGTGCCAGTAGTAGACTTAGCTCCTACAATGAGCAGTTCTTC
CASSRLSSYNEQFF